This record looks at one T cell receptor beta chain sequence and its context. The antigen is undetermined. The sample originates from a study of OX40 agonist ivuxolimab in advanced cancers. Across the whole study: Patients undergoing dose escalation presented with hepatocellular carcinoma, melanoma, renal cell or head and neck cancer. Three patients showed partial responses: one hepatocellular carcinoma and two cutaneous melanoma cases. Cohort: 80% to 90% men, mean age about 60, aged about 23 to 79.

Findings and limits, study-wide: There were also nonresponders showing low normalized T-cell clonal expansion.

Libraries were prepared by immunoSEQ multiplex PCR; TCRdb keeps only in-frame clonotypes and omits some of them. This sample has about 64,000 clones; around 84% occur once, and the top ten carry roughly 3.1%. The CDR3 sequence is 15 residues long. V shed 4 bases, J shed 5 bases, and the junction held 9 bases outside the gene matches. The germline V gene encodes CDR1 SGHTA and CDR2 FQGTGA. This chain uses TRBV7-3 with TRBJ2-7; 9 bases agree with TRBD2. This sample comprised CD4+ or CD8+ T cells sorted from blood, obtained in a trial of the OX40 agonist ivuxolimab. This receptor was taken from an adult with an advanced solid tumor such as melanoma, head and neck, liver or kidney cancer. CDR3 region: CASSSIAGVGNEQYF. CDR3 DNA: TGTGCCAGCAGCTCCATAGCGGGAGTTGGAAACGAGCAGTACTTC.